This T cell receptor (beta chain) is from a study of OX40 agonist ivuxolimab in advanced cancers. Using immunoSEQ multiplex PCR, the repertoire was profiled, and TCRdb retains in-frame clones only, with some absent. Of fewer than 120,000 clones listed, roughly 89% are singletons. V was clipped by 0 bases and J by 2 bases, with 9 bases between them. Germline CDR1 LNHDA, CDR2 SQIVND (reference sequence). The CDR3 runs to 15 residues. With regard to this clone: The antigen remains unidentified.

General study results and limits: Expanded clones were, on average, more numerous in CD8+ T cells than in CD4+.

This sequence joins TRBV19 and TRBJ2-3; perhaps D is TRBD1 or TRBD2 (5 bases each). The source was CD4+ or CD8+ T cells sorted from blood, collected in a trial of the OX40 agonist ivuxolimab. The sequence was collected from an adult with an advanced solid tumor such as melanoma, head and neck, liver or kidney cancer. The CDR3 region is CASSIEGTYTDTQYF. The CDR3 DNA follows: TGTGCCAGTAGTATAGAAGGGACCTACACAGATACGCAGTATTTT.